Detailed here is one T cell receptor beta chain. This sample stems from a study of blood T cell repertoires in COVID-19. V was pared by 6 bases and J by 2 bases, with 10 bases of the junction left unmatched. Germline V lookup: CDR1 SGHTA, CDR2 FQGNSA. The CDR3 runs to 16 residues. Measured with immunoSEQ multiplex PCR; TCRdb has only the in-frame clones, and not every one. The table includes about 260,000 clones, approximately 80% detected once. Sequences were obtained from peripheral blood. This chain uses TRBV7-2 with TRBJ2-3, with 8 bases that match TRBD1. The clonotype originates from a woman over 75 with acute or convalescent COVID-19. CDR3 nucleotides: TGTGCCAGCAGGGGGCCGGGACAGGTCGTCACAGATACGCAGTATTTT. Translating it yields CASRGPGQVVTDTQYF. The variable domain in full, with the rest retrieved from reference TRBV7-2 and TRBJ2-3, is GAGVSQSPSNKVTEKGKDVELRCDPISGHTALYWYRQSLGQGLEFLIYFQGNSAPDKSGLPSDRFSAERTGGSVSTLTIQRTQQEDSAVYLCASRGPGQVVTDTQYFGPGTRLTVL.